There are a few counts of the clone carrying this T cell receptor beta chain. Its antigen is undetermined. Trimming removed 8 bases from V and 2 bases from J, with 10 bases in between. The CDR3 consists of 14 residues. Per the germline V gene, CDR1 is PRHDT and CDR2 is FYEKMQ (reference sequence). These data are taken from a study of blood T cells in healthy people across ages. Study results and limitations: Bulk PBMC profiling left naive and antigen-experienced comparisons inconclusive.

A J-beta primer mix and a sample-barcoded 5' primer were used in a second PCR of about 7 to 12 cycles. Template switching added a 12-random-nucleotide identifier to every cDNA molecule. TCRdb processed the 5' RACE reads anew with MiXCR; each CDR3 protein has one entry. The top ten hold under 15% of the sample, which has fewer than 950,000 distinct CDR3 sequences, 35% to 40% seen once. The origin of this receptor is a man aged 18 to 30 in good health. The sequencing sample was made of blood. J is TRBJ2-6 and V is TRBV13, with D perhaps matching TRBD2 (6 bases). In DNA, the CDR3 is TGTGCCAGCTCGGAGGGGACTGGGGCCAACGTCCTGACTTTC. Protein: CASSEGTGANVLTF.